This is a list of T cell receptor beta chains from one sample in a study of early T cells in non-severe SARS-CoV-2 infection. TCRdb recomputed calls from the 5' RACE reads with MiXCR, one row per CDR3 protein. Of under 90,000 distinct CDR3 sequences in the sample, less than 15% were seen once. Sequencing used whole blood. These TCRs come from an adult who was a healthcare worker with PCR-confirmed SARS-CoV-2 infection or an uninfected control (not recorded which). The CDR3 runs from the conserved cysteine through the conserved F or W. The order of the fields is D gene, V gene, clone size, J gene, CDR3 protein, CDR3 DNA. A D gene is named only where the DNA matches it firmly. Where a row states a size, it is once, few, many or the class of an expanded clone; other rows omit it.

.	TRBV6-4	few	TRBJ1-6	CASSERQDGSPLHF	TGTGCCAGCAGTGAGCGACAAGATGGGTCACCCCTCCACTTT
TRBD1	TRBV28	.	TRBJ2-2	CASSSPGQGTGELFF	TGTGCCAGCAGTTCCCCGGGACAGGGAACCGGGGAGCTGTTTTTT
.	TRBV12-3/TRBV12-4	many	TRBJ1-1	CASSLKGLNTEAFF	TGTGCCAGCAGTTTAAAGGGGCTCAACACTGAAGCTTTCTTT
.	TRBV20-1	.	TRBJ2-1	CSARAPREFYEQFF	TGCAGTGCTAGAGCACCACGGGAGTTCTATGAGCAGTTCTTC
.	TRBV21-1	.	TRBJ2-1	CASSRRRDKQFF	TGTGCCAGCAGCAGGCGAAGGGATAAGCAGTTCTTC
.	TRBV20-1	few	TRBJ2-7	CSAWRPLRQGLNEQYF	TGCAGTGCTTGGAGGCCCTTAAGACAGGGACTAAACGAGCAGTACTTC
TRBD2	TRBV7-2	few	TRBJ2-5	CASSLSLAGGQETQYF	TGTGCCAGCAGCTTATCACTAGCGGGGGGGCAAGAGACCCAGTACTTC
.	TRBV24-1	few	TRBJ1-4	CATSDGNEKLFF	TGTGCCACCAGTGATGGGAATGAAAAACTGTTTTTT
.	TRBV12-3/TRBV12-4	many	TRBJ2-3	CAIEDWGTDTQYF	TGTGCCATCGAAGACTGGGGGACAGATACGCAGTATTTT
TRBD1	TRBV30	.	TRBJ2-7	CAGNPTGELYEQYF	TGTGCCGGGAACCCAACAGGGGAACTCTACGAGCAGTACTTC
.	TRBV27	few	TRBJ1-1	CASSLYGGVYTEAFF	TGTGCCAGCAGTTTATACGGGGGGGTTTATACTGAAGCTTTCTTT
.	TRBV20-1	.	TRBJ1-4	CSAREALGGANEKLFF	TGCAGTGCTAGAGAGGCCCTAGGCGGAGCTAATGAAAAACTGTTTTTT
TRBD2	TRBV7-9	.	TRBJ2-3	CASSPLEASGGTDTQYF	TGTGCCAGCAGCCCACTGGAGGCTAGCGGGGGCACAGATACGCAGTATTTT
.	TRBV28	many	TRBJ1-1	CASSLRTNTEAFF	TGTGCCAGCAGTTTAAGAACCAACACTGAAGCTTTCTTT
.	TRBV25-1	few	TRBJ2-2	CASTPGGRTGELFF	TGTGCCAGCACCCCCGGGGGGCGGACCGGGGAGCTGTTTTTT
TRBD1	TRBV12-3/TRBV12-4	many	TRBJ1-3	CASSPYRGGAGNTIYF	TGTGCCAGCAGTCCTTACAGGGGGGGTGCTGGAAACACCATATATTTT
.	TRBV28	few	TRBJ2-7	CASSFFRGAGEQYF	TGTGCCAGCAGTTTTTTCAGGGGGGCAGGCGAGCAGTACTTC
TRBD1	TRBV7-3	many	TRBJ2-2	CASSSGTGLTGELFF	TGTGCCAGCAGCTCCGGGACAGGGCTGACCGGGGAGCTGTTTTTT
TRBD2	TRBV28	few	TRBJ2-5	CASRPITSGSYETQYF	TGTGCCAGCAGACCAATCACTAGCGGGAGTTACGAGACCCAGTACTTC
TRBD2	TRBV6-5	few	TRBJ2-2	CASSRTAGTSGRGYTGELFF	TGTGCCAGCAGTCGTACGGCCGGGACTAGCGGGAGGGGGTACACCGGGGAGCTGTTTTTT
.	TRBV18	.	TRBJ2-3	CASSPWADTQYF	TGTGCCAGCTCACCATGGGCCGATACGCAGTATTTT
.	TRBV20-1	few	TRBJ2-1	CSAKPAEATLRYNEQFF	TGCAGTGCTAAGCCCGCGGAAGCGACTCTTAGGTACAATGAGCAGTTCTTC